This TCR beta chain comes out of a study of T-cell reconstitution after alpha-beta-depleted transplantation in children. The CDR3 sequence is 14 residues long. The V segment lost 6 bases and the J segment 6 bases; nucleotides outside the gene matches: 8. This clonotype was counted a few times. Preparation of the TCRbeta library used unique molecular identifiers. One entry per CDR3 protein, called by TCRdb with MiXCR from the PCR reads. The sample records some 400,000 distinct CDR3 sequences, 20% being singletons. This TCR came from a human donor who donated a stem cell graft to a child with acute myeloid leukemia. The sample here was PBMCs from the stem cell graft donor, taken from the stem cell graft. V gene TRBV12-3 or TRBV12-4 combines with J gene TRBJ1-2; 9 nucleotides agree with TRBD1. CDR3 in amino acids: CASSPNRGPDGYTF. In DNA, the CDR3 is TGTGCCAGCAGCCCAAACAGGGGGCCTGATGGCTACACCTTC.